This TCR beta chain came from a study of CD8 T cells in ankylosing spondylitis. Each TCR beta library was made by quantitative 5'-RACE that incorporated molecular barcodes. TCRdb independently ran MiXCR on the 5' RACE reads; one entry per CDR3 protein. The table lists about 33,000 distinct CDR3 sequences, 11% of them singletons, with 20% to 25% in the top ten. J was trimmed by 3 bases and V by 0 bases; bases with no gene match: 8. Per the germline V gene, CDR1 is SGHNT and CDR2 is YENEEA. The CDR3 loop spans 17 amino acids. The table lists this clonotype with many counts. The source of this sequence is a male donor with ankylosing spondylitis. This chain connects TRBV11-3 to TRBJ2-1; 7 bases map to TRBD2. Material: synovial fluid, either unsorted or a sorted T cell fraction (not recorded which). As DNA, the CDR3 is TGTGCCAGCAGCTTAGATTCCGGGACTACCTTCTACAATGAGCAGTTCTTC. This translates into CASSLDSGTTFYNEQFF.